This is a list of T cell receptor beta chains from one sample in a study of T cells after yellow fever vaccination. TCRdb re-derived calls from the 5' RACE reads in MiXCR, one entry per CDR3 protein. The sample lists 120,000 to 150,000 distinct CDR3 sequences; 7.7% were seen once. Sequencing was performed on CD4+ T cells sorted from PBMCs, taken 5 days after the yellow fever booster vaccination. The receptor set was obtained from a man aged 25-45 years who received the YFV17D yellow fever vaccine. CDR3s include the opening cysteine and the closing phenylalanine or tryptophan. Each record gives: V gene, J gene, D gene, clone size, CDR3 DNA, CDR3 protein. The D gene is left open where the match is weak. Where a row states a size, it is once, few, many or the class of an expanded clone; other rows omit it.

TRBV7-2	TRBJ2-5	TRBD2	many	TGTGCCAGCAGCGGCGGACTAGCGGGCACAGAGACCCAGTACTTC	CASSGGLAGTETQYF
TRBV12-3/TRBV12-4	TRBJ1-2	TRBD1	many	TGTGCCAGCAGTTACGGGACAGGAGACTATGGCTACACCTTC	CASSYGTGDYGYTF
TRBV5-1	TRBJ1-5	NA	NA	TGCGCCAGCAGCCTCGGGGGGGGGAGCAATCAGCCCCAGCATTTT	CASSLGGGSNQPQHF
TRBV5-1	TRBJ2-7	NA	many	TGCGCCAGCAGCTTGGCTGATGGGACCGAGCAGTACTTC	CASSLADGTEQYF
TRBV7-2	TRBJ2-1	NA	many	TGTGCCAGCAGCTTGACGGGAGACACCTACAATGAGCAGTTCTTC	CASSLTGDTYNEQFF
TRBV5-3	TRBJ2-1	NA	many	TGTGCCAGAAGCTTGGGAGAAGATGGACCCAACAATGAGCAGTTCTTC	CARSLGEDGPNNEQFF
TRBV25-1	TRBJ2-3	TRBD1	many	TGTGCCAGCAGTGCCCCCCTAGGGGGCGGAACAGATACGCAGTATTTT	CASSAPLGGGTDTQYF
TRBV20-1	TRBJ1-2	NA	many	TGCAGTGCCAGGCCAGGGGCCCTATATGGCTACACCTTC	CSARPGALYGYTF
TRBV6-1	TRBJ2-5	TRBD2	many	TGTGCCAGCAAGGGGAGGGCCTGGGAGACCCAGTACTTC	CASKGRAWETQYF
TRBV20-1	TRBJ1-5	NA	many	TGCAGTGCTAGAAAGGGGGGCAATCAGCCCCAGCATTTT	CSARKGGNQPQHF
TRBV24-1	TRBJ1-5	NA	many	TGTGCCACCGGCCTCGGGGGGAATCAGCCCCAGCATTTT	CATGLGGNQPQHF
TRBV19	TRBJ2-4	NA	many	TGTGCCAGTACAGCACAGCCGGTTGGTGGAAACATTCAGTACTTC	CASTAQPVGGNIQYF
TRBV20-1	TRBJ2-7	NA	many	TGCAGTGCTAGACTTAGCGCACGGCAGGGGAAGCAGTACTTC	CSARLSARQGKQYF
TRBV7-7	TRBJ2-1	TRBD2	many	TGTGCCAGCAGCGCGCAACTAGCGGGAGCGCCCCACTTC	CASSAQLAGAPHF
TRBV5-4	TRBJ2-1	NA	many	TGTGCCAGCAGCTTGGGTGGTCGTAACGGAAGACTAAGGAATGAGCAGTTCTTC	CASSLGGRNGRLRNEQFF
TRBV7-9	TRBJ1-4	TRBD1	many	TGTGCCAGCAGCTCCGGGACAGGGTTATGGGAAAAACTGTTTTTT	CASSSGTGLWEKLFF
TRBV20-1	TRBJ2-7	NA	many	TGCAGTGCCAAAAGATGGGGCTCCTACGAGCAGTACTTC	CSAKRWGSYEQYF
TRBV25-1	TRBJ2-1	TRBD2	few	TGTGCCAGCAGTGAAAGTCTTCCCGGAGGAGTAGCGGGAGTACGGAATGAGCAGTTCTTC	CASSESLPGGVAGVRNEQFF
TRBV20-1	TRBJ1-2	TRBD1	NA	TGCAGTGCTGGGGGGGGGGACAGGGCCCCCTATGGCTACACCTTC	CSAGGGDRAPYGYTF
TRBV12-3/TRBV12-4	TRBJ2-1	NA	many	TGTGCCAGCAGTTTAAAGGTCAGGAGTTCCTACAATGAGCAGTTCTTC	CASSLKVRSSYNEQFF
TRBV29-1	TRBJ1-5	NA	many	TGCAGCGTCACTGAGGACTCCCCCGATCAGCCCCAGCATTTT	CSVTEDSPDQPQHF
TRBV24-1	TRBJ2-7	NA	NA	TGTGCCACAGCTCCTAAGGGGACCGTCTACGAGCAGTACTTC	CATAPKGTVYEQYF
TRBV7-6	TRBJ2-7	NA	many	TGTGCCAGCAGCTTAGCAGGGAGGGAGCAGTACTTC	CASSLAGREQYF
TRBV3-1	TRBJ1-3	NA	NA	TGTGCCACCCGGGGCGGCGGCACCATATATTTT	CATRGGGTIYF
TRBV7-2	TRBJ2-7	TRBD1	many	TGTGCCAGCGGCGACAGGGACGGAAACTACGAGCAGTACTTC	CASGDRDGNYEQYF
TRBV5-6	TRBJ2-1	TRBD2	many	TGTGCCAGCAGCCCTGGACTAGCGGGAGCGGAGCAGTTCTTC	CASSPGLAGAEQFF
TRBV10-3	TRBJ2-3	TRBD1	many	TGTGCCATCACGACAGGGGGCAGGGATACGCAGTATTTT	CAITTGGRDTQYF
TRBV6-6	TRBJ1-1	NA	many	TGTGCCAGCAACCAAGGGGGCACTGAAGCTTTCTTT	CASNQGGTEAFF
TRBV12-3/TRBV12-4	TRBJ1-1	NA	many	TGTGCCAGCAGTTTCGGCGTGTCAAATACTGAAGCTTTCTTT	CASSFGVSNTEAFF
TRBV28	TRBJ2-1	NA	many	TGTGCCAGCAGTTGGTGGAATGAGCAGTTCTTC	CASSWWNEQFF
TRBV12-3/TRBV12-4	TRBJ2-7	TRBD2	many	TGTGCCAGCACGCTAGCGGGTTCCTACGAGCAGTACTTC	CASTLAGSYEQYF
TRBV7-9	TRBJ2-3	TRBD2	many	TGTGCCAGCAGCTTTAGCGGGTCCGGCACAGATACGCAGTATTTT	CASSFSGSGTDTQYF
TRBV7-6	TRBJ2-3	NA	few	TGTGCCAGCAGCTTAGCGAGGGGAGAATGGGACAGCACAGATACGCAGTATTTT	CASSLARGEWDSTDTQYF
TRBV12-3/TRBV12-4	TRBJ2-7	TRBD1	NA	TGTGCCCTCTGTTCAATCCTCCTCGGGACAGGGGCCCCATACGAGCAGTACTTC	CALCSILLGTGAPYEQYF
TRBV24-1	TRBJ2-5	NA	many	TGTGCCACCAGTGAGCAAACCTACAGGAAGATCCAAGAGACCCAGTACTTC	CATSEQTYRKIQETQYF
TRBV7-6	TRBJ2-1	NA	many	TGTGCCAGCAGCATCCAACAGGGGAGGAGCTCCTACAATGAGCAGTTCTTC	CASSIQQGRSSYNEQFF
TRBV15	TRBJ2-4	NA	few	TGTGCCACCAGCAGAGAAGCCAGGGGCGACGCCAAAAACATTCAGTACTTC	CATSREARGDAKNIQYF
TRBV5-1	TRBJ2-5	NA	many	TGCGCCAGCAGTAAGGACTCAAGAGAGACCCAGTACTTC	CASSKDSRETQYF
TRBV29-1	TRBJ1-2	NA	many	TGCAGCGTTGAGTCCCCCACTACCAGGAACTATGGCTACACCTTC	CSVESPTTRNYGYTF
TRBV5-1	TRBJ2-1	NA	many	TGCGCCAGCAGCTTGGGCAGGGGGGGCTACAATGAGCAGTTCTTC	CASSLGRGGYNEQFF
TRBV7-9	TRBJ2-5	NA	many	TGTGCCAGCAGCTTAGGACAGGCACAGACCCAGTACTTC	CASSLGQAQTQYF